This T cell receptor (beta chain) was observed in a study of regulatory T cells in long-lasting Graves disease. General observations from the study: Only peripheral blood was studied, not thyroid tissue. Patients whose Graves' disease persisted exhibited lower TCR diversity than those newly diagnosed.

CDR1 is SNHLY, CDR2 FYNNEI, per germline. The CDR3 consists of 15 residues. V dropped 6 bases and J dropped 2; count of bases not matched to a gene: 4. This clonotype was seen many times. Its specificity is not known. Described time point: newly diagnosed GD, antithyroid drugs for less than 3 months. Making the TCR library involved RNA that had been extracted from PBMCs. One endocrinology department in Xi'an, China, was where patients came from. Investigators prepared the TCR beta libraries by applying iRepertoire HTBI primers and Arm-PCR of CDR3 regions. Via MiXCR, TCRdb re-called the multiplex PCR reads, giving one row per CDR3 protein. This sample yields roughly 510,000 distinct CDR3 sequences, of which 15% to 20% are seen a single time; 12% belongs to the top ten. This same sample was also part of a study on T cells in Graves' hyperthyroidism and ophthalmopathy.

The sequenced sample was peripheral blood mononuclear cells (PBMCs), obtained at new diagnosis, from a patient treated with antithyroid drugs. The TCR sequence derives from a man aged 18 to 30 with Graves disease. The chain is built from TRBV2 and TRBJ2-3; the match to TRBD2 covers 11 bases. CDR3 residues: CASRGTSGYTDTQYF. CDR3 sequence (DNA): TGTGCCAGCAGGGGGACTAGCGGCTACACAGATACGCAGTATTTT.